This section outlines one TCR beta chain sequence together with its context. Its antigen is as yet unknown. The CDR3 sequence is 15 residues long. Germline CDR1 reads LNHDA; CDR2 reads SQIVND (reference sequence). The V segment lost 1 base and the J segment 5 bases; nucleotides outside the gene matches: 2. The data are from a study of a mutant IDH1 vaccine in newly diagnosed glioma. Stated time point: week 23, last vaccination. Doses comprised 300 ug of mutant IDH1 20-mer peptide each, plus topical imiquimod. Clones were sequenced by immunoSEQ multiplex PCR, and TCRdb holds only the in-frame ones, with some missing. Of some 29,000 clones in the sample, 80% to 85% were seen once.

This clonotype was obtained from a woman aged 25 to 39 with glioma. The sample consisted of PBMCs, taken from a glioma patient whose treatment included an IDH1 peptide vaccine. The chain links TRBV19 to TRBJ1-4; TRBD1 matches at 9 bases. The CDR3 is CASSIGDRVNEKLFF. The CDR3 DNA reads as TGTGCCAGTAGTATAGGGGACAGGGTCAATGAAAAACTGTTTTTT.